This TCR beta chain was captured by sequencing in a study of response to subunit inactivated influenza vaccine. MiXCR was run by TCRdb on the RT-PCR reads, yielding one entry per CDR3 protein. Of approximately 500,000 distinct CDR3 sequences in the sample, 12% to 15% are singletons; the top ten hold 11%. The CDR3 has 15 residues. V was pared by 6 bases and J by 3 bases, with 17 bases between. Germline V gene lookup returns CDR1 MDHEN and CDR2 SYDVKM. This clonotype was detected ten times or more. The source of this sequence is a man in his fifties or sixties who received an inactivated influenza vaccine. The sequenced sample was PBMCs from blood, obtained about 12 days after vaccination. The rearrangement links TRBV28 to TRBJ1-1, with D possibly being TRBD1 (5 bases). CDR3 bases: TGTGCCAGCAGCCGGGGGATTGGGGGATACACTGAAGCTTTCTTT. It is translated as CASSRGIGGYTEAFF.